This T cell receptor beta chain was identified during a study of CD4 T cells in relation to SARS-CoV-2 and coronaviruses (dated by TCRdb to the early 2020s). General notes on the study: The ViraFEST assay cultured PBMCs with antigen for 10 days, then sequenced TCR beta CDR3s to find antigen-specific clonal expansions. An HIV-1 Nef peptide pool or a culture without peptide was used as the negative reference condition. Using patient-derived lymphoblastoid cell lines, the shared crossreactive spike epitopes were mapped to their HLA restriction. At the level of individual TCR clonotypes, the study evaluated whether memory CD4+ T cells crossreact between the spike proteins of SARS-CoV-2 and those of common cold coronaviruses. Samples from a few pre-COVID donors and the naive versus memory experiments were sequenced with the Adaptive Biotechnologies TCR-sequencing kit; other data were Illumina-based. Expansion assays from other donors in the study were sequenced with a different, Illumina-based TCR-beta assay. What the authors observed across the whole study: About 65% of donors had memory CD4+ clonotypes that crossrecognized SARS-CoV-2 and at least one common cold coronavirus spike. Crossreactive clones showed significantly weaker SARS-CoV-2-driven expansion than monoreactive clones, consistent with antigenic imprinting. Because the crossreactivity analysis focused on spike protein, crossreactivity against other viral proteins was not assessed. Small numbers of patients and of tested TCRs limited the study. Pre-pandemic and post-infection samples were not both contributed by any donor, so tracing of the source of pre-existing responses was limited.

The trim is 2 bases for V and 0 bases for J, with a gap of 17 bases between the germline ends. From cysteine to phenylalanine, the CDR3 is 18 amino acids long. Solely the CDR3 DNA is kept, with 54 bases framed from the first base. The germline V gene specifies ENHRY as CDR1 and SYGVKD as CDR2. CD4+ T cells from unexposed donors were collected before the COVID-19 pandemic (2011-2018). The EasySep CD4+ T cell isolation kit was used to isolate CD4+ T cells once the cultures had run for about 11 days. As far as cell numbers permitted, CD4+ T cells from unexposed donors were tested for reactivity against SARS-CoV-2 S and N as well as four spike pools from common cold coronaviruses. Each well received about 2 million PBMCs, cultured in IMDM supplemented with approximately 4.5% human AB serum and around 10 IU/ml IL-2. Half of the culture medium was replaced with fresh IL-2-containing medium on days 3 and 7. Each peptide culture condition was generally run in triplicate replicate wells. Leukapheresis product for the unexposed donors was purchased commercially. PBMCs were isolated from leukapheresis product or whole blood by Ficoll-Paque PLUS gradient centrifugation. PBMCs were either used fresh in the expansion assay or cryopreserved at -140 degrees C. The QIAamp Micro DNA Kit was used to extract genomic DNA from the CD4+ T cells.

The method was the immunoSEQ multiplex PCR assay. The original methods were these. During preprocessing, nonproductive sequences were removed, along with CDR3s that did not begin with C, did not end with F or W, or were shorter than 7 amino acids. Antigen-specific clonotypes were called with the MANAFEST web app, based on expansion relative to reference and other culture wells. A clone counted as positive if significantly expanded in 2 of 3 replicate wells versus the reference culture at FDR below 0.05. Positive clones also required significant expansion versus all other tandem wells and an odds ratio above 5. Pairwise Levenshtein distance, computed with the stringdist R package after three terminal residues were trimmed from each end, was used as the measure of CDR3 homology. TCRdb took over this immuneACCESS table, retaining in-frame rearrangements with V and J assigned. Such tables are incomplete; in checked studies, under half of the missing clones stem from an unresolved V gene, and the remainder is unexplained. The V and J calls and clone size are taken from that table; D and trimming were inferred from the DNA. This sample has roughly 14,000 clones in its table, and 78% of those were observed once. The ten largest clones take up 15% to 20% of the sample.

In the case of this clone: This receptor's antigen is unknown. Nothing much larger sits one base from this clone, and base qualities are not available.

This TCR derives from a human donor in good health. The sample consisted of CD4+ T cells from PBMCs, cultured in vitro. In this chain, TRBV10-3 is recombined with TRBJ2-1; the D gene identity is not certain. Here the CDR3 is given as CAISEVGEWRSSYNEQFF. The nucleotide sequence is TGTGCCATCAGTGAGGTTGGAGAATGGCGAAGCTCCTACAATGAGCAGTTCTTC.